The sequence of this T cell receptor (beta chain) was determined in a study of cytomegalovirus exposure and HLA in healthy donors. The V gene's germline CDR1 is SGHRS and CDR2 YFSETQ. The CDR3 has 16 residues. J was trimmed by 2 bases and V by 2 bases; bases with no gene match: 4. The repertoire was sequenced with immunoSEQ multiplex PCR; TCRdb's copy has only in-frame clones and lacks some. The table includes about 130,000 clones, around 86% detected once. The V gene is TRBV5-1, the J gene TRBJ2-3, with 11 bases fitting TRBD2. Source material: PBMCs. This sequence was found in a woman aged 18-29 years in good health and CMV-seronegative. The CDR3 is CASSLRLAGHTDTQYF. The CDR3 coding sequence is TGCGCCAGCAGCTTACGACTAGCGGGGCACACAGATACGCAGTATTTT.